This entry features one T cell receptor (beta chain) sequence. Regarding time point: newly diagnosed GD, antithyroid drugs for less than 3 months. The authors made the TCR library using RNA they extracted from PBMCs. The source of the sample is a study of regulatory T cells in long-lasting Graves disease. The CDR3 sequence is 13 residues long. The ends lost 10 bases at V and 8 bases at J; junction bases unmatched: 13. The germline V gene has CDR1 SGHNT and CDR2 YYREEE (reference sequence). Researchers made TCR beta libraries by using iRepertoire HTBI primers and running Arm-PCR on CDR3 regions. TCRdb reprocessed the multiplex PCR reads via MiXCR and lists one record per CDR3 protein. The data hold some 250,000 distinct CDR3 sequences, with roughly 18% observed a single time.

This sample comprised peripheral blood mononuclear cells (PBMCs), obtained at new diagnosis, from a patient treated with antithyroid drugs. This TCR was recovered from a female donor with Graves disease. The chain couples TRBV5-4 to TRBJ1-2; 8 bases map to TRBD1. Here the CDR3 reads CASSLQGAKGYTF. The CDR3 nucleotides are TGTGCCTCGTCCCTTCAGGGGGCGAAGGGCTACACCTTC. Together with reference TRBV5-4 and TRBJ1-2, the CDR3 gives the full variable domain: ETGVTQSPTHLIKTRGQQVTLRCSSQSGHNTVSWYQQALGQGPQFIFQYYREEENGRGNFPPRFSGLQFPNYSSELNVNALELDDSALYLCASSLQGAKGYTFGSGTRLTVV.